The 12 T cell receptor beta chains listed next were all sequenced from one sample in a study of cytomegalovirus exposure and HLA in healthy donors. PCR involved 60 Vbeta and 13 Jbeta primers. Clones were sequenced by immunoSEQ multiplex PCR, and TCRdb holds only the in-frame ones, with some missing. The sample carries about 190,000 clones, 60% to 80% recorded once. The sample taken for sequencing was PBMCs. Receptors were obtained from a woman aged 25 to 39 in good health and CMV-seropositive.

This chain joins TRBV28 and TRBJ1-5; TRBD1 is a possible D gene (5 bases). V was clipped by 4 bases and J by 2 bases, with 6 bases between them. Germline values: CDR1 MDHEN, CDR2 SYDVKM. The CDR3 sequence is 13 residues long. The CDR3 coding sequence is TGTGCCAGCAGTTGGGGCGGCAATCAGCCCCAGCATTTT. Its protein product is CASSWGGNQPQHF.

This clone showed up just a few times. This chain joins TRBV7-2 and TRBJ2-5; the D gene is possibly TRBD2 (6 bases). The CDR3 is 15 amino acids. Trimming pared 5 bases from V and 1 base from J, leaving 14 bases between. Germline values: CDR1 SGHTA, CDR2 FQGNSA. The CDR3 DNA sequence: TGTGCCAGCAGCCTCCGCGGGGCCCTCCAAGAGACCCAGTACTTC. Translated: CASSLRGALQETQYF.

This clone was seen a few times. The rearrangement joins TRBV28 to TRBJ1-1, with D maybe TRBD1 (6 bases). V lost 3 bases and J lost 11, with 19 bases in between. Per the germline V gene, CDR1 is MDHEN and CDR2 is SYDVKM. There are 14 residues in the CDR3. In nucleotides, the CDR3 is TGTGCCAGCAGTTTGGGCCACAGGGCCGCCGAGGCTTTCTTT. Its protein product is CASSLGHRAAEAFF.

The chain joins TRBV5-5 to TRBJ2-7; 12 bases align to TRBD2. This CDR3 contains 16 residues. Per germline, CDR1 SGHKS and CDR2 YYEKEE (reference sequence). Trimming removed 2 bases from V and 3 bases from J; junction bases left unmatched: 6. CDR3 bases: TGTGCCAGCAGCTTTCCGACTAGCGGGGGCGTCTACGAGCAGTACTTC. It codes for CASSFPTSGGVYEQYF.

The J gene is TRBJ2-4, the V gene TRBV28, with D tentatively TRBD1 (6 bases). Germline CDR1 MDHEN, CDR2 SYDVKM. The CDR3 is 17 residues long. V lost 5 bases to trimming and J lost 6 bases, with 23 bases between them. The CDR3 DNA is TGTGCCAGCAGTCCCGCCGCCCTAGCTAGAGGGGGAAACATTCAGTACTTC. It translates to CASSPAALARGGNIQYF.

This clone appeared a single time. V usage is TRBV5-1 and J usage is TRBJ1-5, with 9 bases aligning to TRBD1. The length of the CDR3 is 16 residues. Trimming removed 4 bases from V and 6 bases from J; junction bases left unmatched: 11. Germline-derived CDR1 and CDR2 are SGHRS and YFSETQ. The CDR3 protein is CASSLGTGMAGQPQHF. The DNA for the CDR3 is TGCGCCAGCAGCCTGGGGACAGGGATGGCCGGTCAGCCCCAGCATTTT. The variable domain in full, completed from reference TRBV5-1 and TRBJ1-5, reads KAGVTQTPRYLIKTRGQQVTLSCSPISGHRSVSWYQQTPGQGLQFLFEYFSETQRNKGNFPGRFSGRQFSNSRSEMNVSTLELGDSALYLCASSLGTGMAGQPQHFGDGTRLSIL.

The sample holds a few counts of this clone. The chain carries TRBV6-5 and TRBJ1-2; tentatively, D is TRBD1 (5 bases). V was pared by 5 bases and J by 4 bases, with 11 bases between. This CDR3 is built from 13 residues. Germline V gene lookup returns CDR1 MNHEY and CDR2 SVGAGI. The CDR3 loop reads CASSPRVAYGYTF. The CDR3 DNA is TGTGCCAGCAGTCCCAGGGTAGCCTATGGCTACACCTTC.

This rearrangement joins TRBV7-2 to TRBJ2-7, with unresolved D. CDR1 is SGHTA, CDR2 FQGNSA, per germline. The V and J ends lost 5 bases and 4 bases respectively, with 12 bases between them. The length of the CDR3 is 13 residues. The DNA for the CDR3 is TGTGCCAGCAGCAGCCAAATGTTTTACGAGCAGTACTTC. Translating it yields CASSSQMFYEQYF.

The V and J genes are TRBV12-1 and TRBJ2-1; TRBD2 was called by the table and not checked on the DNA. TRBV12-1 is described as a pseudogene. This CDR3 has 17 residues. CDR3 DNA: TGTGCCAGCAGCTCTTCCCGACTAGCGGAACTCTACAATGAGCAGTTCTTC. Translation gives CASSSSRLAELYNEQFF.

This chain uses TRBV28 with TRBJ1-2; 8 bases agree with TRBD1. The CDR3 extends over 13 amino acids. Germline trimming cut 10 bases from V and 2 bases from J; bases unmatched to any gene: 6. Per the germline V gene, CDR1 is MDHEN and CDR2 is SYDVKM. This CDR3 reads CATTTGVNYGYTF. The CDR3 DNA reads TGTGCCACCACGACAGGGGTAAACTATGGCTACACCTTC.

The V gene is TRBV5-6, the J gene TRBJ1-1; maybe TRBD1 (5 bases). Deletions cut 0 bases from V and 7 bases from J, with 16 bases between. Germline V gene sequence: CDR1 SGHDT, CDR2 YYEEEE. This CDR3 comprises 15 residues. In nucleotides, the CDR3 is TGTGCCAGCAGCTTGGACCCAGGGATTACACTTGAAGCTTTCTTT. This translates into CASSLDPGITLEAFF. Variable domain in full (rest from reference TRBV5-6 and TRBJ1-1): DAGVTQSPTHLIKTRGQQVTLRCSPKSGHDTVSWYQQALGQGPQFIFQYYEEEERQRGNFPDRFSGHQFPNYSSELNVNALLLGDSALYLCASSLDPGITLEAFFGQGTRLTVV.

This clone was seen once. This sequence joins TRBV15 and TRBJ2-4; the D gene is possibly TRBD1 (5 bases). Germline V CDR1 and CDR2: LNHNV, YYDKDF (reference sequence). CDR3 length: 14 amino acids. Trimming took off 4 bases at V and 3 bases at J, with 10 bases between the two ends. The CDR3 spells CATSMGQDKNIQYF. CDR3 coding DNA: TGTGCCACCAGCATGGGGCAGGACAAAAACATTCAGTACTTC. Combining the CDR3 with reference TRBV15 and TRBJ2-4 gives the whole variable domain DAMVIQNPRYQVTQFGKPVTLSCSQTLNHNVMYWYQQKSSQAPKLLFHYYDKDFNNEADTPDNFQSRRPNTSFCFLDIRSPGLGDTAMYLCATSMGQDKNIQYFGAGTRLSVL.